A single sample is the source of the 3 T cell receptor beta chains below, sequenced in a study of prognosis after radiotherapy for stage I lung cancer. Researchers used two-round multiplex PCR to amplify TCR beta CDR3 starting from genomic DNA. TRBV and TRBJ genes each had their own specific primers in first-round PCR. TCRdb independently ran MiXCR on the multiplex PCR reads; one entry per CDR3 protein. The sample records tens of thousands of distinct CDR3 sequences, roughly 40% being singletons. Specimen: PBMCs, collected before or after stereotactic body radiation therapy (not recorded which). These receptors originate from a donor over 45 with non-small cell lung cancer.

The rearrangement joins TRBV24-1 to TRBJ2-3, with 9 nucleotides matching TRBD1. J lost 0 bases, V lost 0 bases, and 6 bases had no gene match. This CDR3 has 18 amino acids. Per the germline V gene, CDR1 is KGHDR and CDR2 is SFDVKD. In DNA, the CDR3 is TGTGCCACCAGTGATTTGGGAACCGGGACAGGGAGCACAGATACGCAGTATTTT. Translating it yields CATSDLGTGTGSTDTQYF.

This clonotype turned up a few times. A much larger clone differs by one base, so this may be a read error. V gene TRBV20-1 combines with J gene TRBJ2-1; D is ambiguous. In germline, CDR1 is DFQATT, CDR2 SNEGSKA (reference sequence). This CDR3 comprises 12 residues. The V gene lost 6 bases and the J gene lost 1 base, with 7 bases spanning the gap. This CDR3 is CSAVRSYNEQFF. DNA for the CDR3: TGCAGTGCAGTCCGGTCCTACAATGAGCAGTTCTTC.

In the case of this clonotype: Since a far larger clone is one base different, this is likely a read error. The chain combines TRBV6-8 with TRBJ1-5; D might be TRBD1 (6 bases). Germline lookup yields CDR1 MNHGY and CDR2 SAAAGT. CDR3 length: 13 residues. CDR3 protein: CATCWGGGQPRHF. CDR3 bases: TGTGCCACCTGCTGGGGGGGCGGTCAGCCCCGGCATTTT.